One and the same sample provided the 7 T cell receptor beta chains below, sequenced in a study of identical twins. From the 5' RACE reads, TCRdb called clonotypes with MiXCR, one entry per CDR3 protein. The data hold hundreds of thousands of distinct CDR3 sequences, with 10% to 15% observed a single time. These sequences were also reported in another study, on yellow fever vaccine responses in identical twins.

The sample was PBMCs. The receptors were sampled from a young woman in good health.

This clonotype was picked up a small number of times. For the CDR3, the DNA is TGCAGTGCCTCCGGGGGGCCGACCGAAGCTTTCTTT. Encoded protein: CSASGGPTEAFF. The V gene is TRBV20-1, the J gene TRBJ1-1, with D possibly TRBD1 on 6 matching bases. The germline CDR1 and CDR2 sequences are DFQATT and SNEGSKA (reference sequence). Between the trimmed V and J ends, which lost 6 bases and 8 bases, there was a span of 16 bases. The CDR3 loop spans 12 amino acids.

A few counts support this clonotype. The chain joins TRBV7-9 to TRBJ2-1, with TRBD2 matching over 14 bases. CDR1 is SEHNR and CDR2 is FQNEAQ in the germline V gene (reference sequence). After removal of 5 bases from V and 10 bases from J, the junction contained 10 bases not matched to a gene. The CDR3 is made up of 16 amino acids. The CDR3 DNA is TGTGCCAGCAGCCTTCCGGGACTAGCGGGAGTCGGCGAGCAGTTCTTC. Protein: CASSLPGLAGVGEQFF. The whole variable domain, remainder taken from reference TRBV7-9 and TRBJ2-1, is DTGVSQNPRHKITKRGQNVTFRCDPISEHNRLYWYRQTLGQGPEFLTYFQNEAQLEKSRLLSDRFSAERPKGSFSTLEIQRTEQGDSAMYLCASSLPGLAGVGEQFFGPGTRLTVL.

The chain employs TRBV29-1 and TRBJ2-7; no firm D call. The CDR3 contains 14 residues. Between the trimmed V and J ends, which lost 5 bases and 3 bases, there was a span of 17 bases. Germline CDR1 and CDR2: SQVTM and ANQGSEA. The CDR3 loop reads CSVQSNRGSYEQYF. As DNA, the CDR3 is TGCAGCGTTCAAAGTAACCGTGGTAGCTACGAGCAGTACTTC.

V is TRBV5-1 and J is TRBJ2-1; 13 bases align to TRBD2. The CDR3 extends over 14 amino acids. From germline, CDR1 is SGHRS and CDR2 YFSETQ. V lost 5 bases, J lost 6 bases, and 2 bases stayed unmatched. In nucleotides, the CDR3 is TGCGCCAGCAGATGGACTAGCGGGAGCAATGAGCAGTTCTTC. This encodes CASRWTSGSNEQFF.

This clonotype was seen repeatedly, ten times or more. This chain uses TRBV9 with TRBJ2-2; D tentatively fits TRBD1 or TRBD2 (5 bases each). This CDR3 has 16 amino acids. With 1 base removed from V and 1 base from J, the gap between germline ends came to 11 bases. CDR1 and CDR2 (germline): SGDLS, YYNGEE. CDR3 protein: CASSVRGVENTGELFF. CDR3 coding DNA: TGTGCCAGCAGCGTAAGAGGGGTAGAGAACACCGGGGAGCTGTTTTTT.

Ten or more counts support this clonotype. The genes are TRBV12-3 or TRBV12-4 and TRBJ1-1, with D perhaps TRBD1 (5 bases). This CDR3 region has 11 residues. Deletions cut 7 bases from V and 8 bases from J, with 11 bases between. The CDR3 coding sequence is TGTGCCAGCAACTTGGGGGGAGAAGCTTTCTTT. This sequence encodes CASNLGGEAFF.

The V and J genes are TRBV20-1 and TRBJ2-5; D is perhaps TRBD2 (6 bases). CDR3 length: 13 amino acids. Trimming left V 6 bases short and J 8 bases short, with 19 bases between. Germline CDR1 DFQATT, CDR2 SNEGSKA (reference sequence). The CDR3 nucleotides are TGCAGTGCGACCGGACTACCTGAATCCACCCAGTACTTC. Its protein product is CSATGLPESTQYF.